This entry concerns a single TCR beta chain. The antigen remains undetermined. The source of the sample is a study of shared clonotypes between healthy human individuals. Whole-study context: Donor composition was a couple of women and a few men, aged 18 to 49. Each donor's CD4 naive and CD4 memory cells filled three plates apiece, CD8 naive two, and CD8 memory one.

General study results and limits: Shared clonotypes: roughly 5% naive CD4, about 3.5% naive CD8, around 2.4% memory CD4, approximately 0.37% memory CD8.

The data were produced by immunoSEQ multiplex PCR, yet TCRdb's version contains in-frame clones alone and is incomplete. Among some 980,000 clones listed, 70% to 85% were seen once. Source material: memory CD4+ T cells sorted from blood. Noted subset: CD45RA-negative fraction. The clonotype comes from a man younger than 30 in good health.

This CDR3 is CASSQKWASGGEKLFF. In DNA, the CDR3 is TGTGCCAGCAGCCAAAAATGGGCGTCCGGGGGTGAAAAACTGTTTTTT. V gene TRBV4-2 combines with J gene TRBJ1-4; D is perhaps TRBD1 (5 bases). Germline V gives CDR1 LGHNA, CDR2 YNFKEQ. The CDR3 totals 16 residues. V was cut by 2 bases and J by 7 bases, with 17 bases left in between.